The TCR beta chain described here comes from a study of blood T cell repertoires in COVID-19. Study in general: The United States, Italy and Spain were the sources of the acute and convalescent COVID-19 samples. Sample material is recorded as cDNA or gDNA derived from T cells, B-cell-depleted T cells, or PBMCs.

The CDR3 has 16 residues. Trimming cost V 1 base and J 0 bases, with 10 bases left between them. Germline V gene data show CDR1 as MNHNS and CDR2 as SASEGT. Under the authors' procedure: Researchers report that nucleated cell counts were estimated from reference gene primer amplification. The table came from immunoSEQ multiplex PCR; TCRdb's copy has only in-frame clones and leaves some out. The V and J calls and clone size are taken from that table; D and trimming were inferred from the DNA. The sample includes 150,000 to 200,000 clones, around 82% seen only once; the top ten take around 10%. Sample: peripheral blood. The sequence derives from an elderly woman with acute or convalescent COVID-19. V is TRBV6-1 and J is TRBJ1-3; weak D call: TRBD1 (5 bases). CDR3 in amino acids: CASSEVGPSSGNTIYF. The CDR3 DNA reads TGTGCCAGCAGTGAAGTGGGGCCTAGCTCTGGAAACACCATATATTTT.